This T cell receptor (beta chain) emerged from a study of blood T cell repertoires in COVID-19. This clone turned up a few times. The CDR3 is 17 residues long. Looked up from germline, CDR1 is LGHNA and CDR2 is YSLEER. V lost 1 base and J 1 base, leaving 16 bases between the germline ends. Assay used: immunoSEQ multiplex PCR; TCRdb lists only in-frame clones, some missing. The table includes more than 85,000 clones, roughly 80% detected once. This TCR was recovered from a woman aged 60 to 75 with acute or convalescent COVID-19. The source material was peripheral blood. This chain uses TRBV4-3 with TRBJ1-2; weak D call: TRBD1 (6 bases). DNA for the CDR3: TGCGCCAGCAGCCAAGCCGGAATCTTGGACAGTAACTATGGCTACACCTTC. Protein sequence: CASSQAGILDSNYGYTF.